The 19 T cell receptor beta chains listed next were all sequenced from one sample in a study of control samples from healthy donors and cancer patients. This table comes from immunoSEQ multiplex PCR, and its TCRdb copy is limited to in-frame clones, with some not included. Of approximately 220,000 clones detected, about 94% appear once; the ten largest clones hold approximately 1.4%. Material: blood. Receptor source: a man aged 50 or older in good health.

The DNA for the CDR3 is TGCGCCAGCAGCCGGCCCGGAGGGGAAACTGGAAACACCATATATTTT. Translated, it gives CASSRPGGETGNTIYF. V usage is TRBV5-1 and J usage is TRBJ1-3, with a tentative D call TRBD1 (5 bases). The V end was cut by 4 bases, the J end by 2 bases, with 16 bases between. Looked up from germline, CDR1 is SGHRS and CDR2 is YFSETQ. The CDR3 is 16 amino acids.

The chain is built from TRBV9 and TRBJ1-3; no reliable D call. There are 16 residues in the CDR3. Germline CDR1 SGDLS, CDR2 YYNGEE. Trimming cost V 0 bases and J 2 bases, with 12 bases left between them. In DNA, the CDR3 is TGTGCCAGCAGCGTAGATCCGGGATTAACTGGAAACACCATATATTTT. This sequence encodes CASSVDPGLTGNTIYF.

The gene calls are TRBV6-5 and TRBJ1-2, with D possibly matching TRBD1 (5 bases). V was clipped by 8 bases and J by 2 bases, with 15 bases between them. This CDR3 contains 14 residues. CDR1 MNHEY and CDR2 SVGAGI come from the germline V gene. The CDR3 loop is CASGGVGRNYGYTF. CDR3 DNA: TGTGCCAGCGGGGGTGTAGGGCGCAACTATGGCTACACCTTC.

The chain carries TRBV5-8 and TRBJ1-1; D possibly corresponds to TRBD1 (6 bases). CDR1 and CDR2 (germline): SGHTS, YDEGEE. The CDR3 consists of 15 residues. The V gene lost 5 bases and the J gene lost 4 bases, with 18 bases spanning the gap. The CDR3 region is CASSPGVGKSTEAFF. CDR3 nucleotides: TGTGCCAGCAGTCCAGGGGTCGGGAAGAGCACTGAAGCTTTCTTT. The full variable domain, rest sourced from reference TRBV5-8 and TRBJ1-1, is EAGVTQSPTHLIKTRGQQATLRCSPISGHTSVYWYQQALGLGLQFLLWYDEGEERNRGNFPPRFSGRQFPNYSSELNVNALELEDSALYLCASSPGVGKSTEAFFGQGTRLTVV.

The chain recombines TRBV7-2 with TRBJ2-3; tentative D call: TRBD2 (7 bases). From germline, CDR1 is SGHTA and CDR2 FQGNSA. The V end was cut by 5 bases, the J end by 2 bases, with 17 bases between. The CDR3 has 16 residues. The CDR3 spells CASSPGAGAATDTQYF. The CDR3 bases are TGTGCCAGCAGCCCGGGCGCGGGGGCGGCCACAGATACGCAGTATTTT.

V is TRBV5-1 and J is TRBJ1-2; 10 nucleotides match TRBD1. The ends lost 3 bases at V and 5 bases at J; junction bases unmatched: 4. This CDR3 has 14 amino acids. CDR1 and CDR2 from the germline V gene are SGHRS and YFSETQ. CDR3 bases: TGCGCCAGCAGCTATGGGACAGGGGCATATGGCTACACCTTC. Translation gives CASSYGTGAYGYTF.

This chain joins TRBV29-1 and TRBJ2-7; D ambiguous. The CDR3 has 12 amino acids. Trimming removed 1 base at V and 4 bases at J, with 8 bases between. CDR1 and CDR2 from the germline V gene are SQVTM and ANQGSEA. CDR3 residues: CSVEGTGYEQYF. The CDR3 DNA reads TGCAGCGTTGAAGGAACGGGTTACGAGCAGTACTTC.

The count of this clone is one. This chain joins TRBV6-5 and TRBJ1-2; 12 bases map to TRBD1. The junction had 9 bases not matched to a gene; V was cut back by 6 bases and J by 7 bases. The CDR3 length is 15 residues. Germline-derived CDR1 and CDR2 are MNHEY and SVGAGI. The CDR3 DNA follows: TGTGCCAGCAGAATTCCGGGACAGGGGGCTCGTGGCTACACCTTC. It translates to CASRIPGQGARGYTF.

The chain links TRBV20-1 to TRBJ1-5; D unclear. The CDR3 is 11 residues long. Germline assignment: CDR1 DFQATT and CDR2 SNEGSKA (reference sequence). Trimming removed 6 bases at V and 3 bases at J, with 6 bases between. The CDR3, as DNA: TGCAGTGCCGGGAACAATCAGCCCCAGCATTTT. Translation: CSAGNNQPQHF.

The chain links TRBV7-9 to TRBJ1-2; the D gene is possibly TRBD1 (6 bases). Germline CDR1 is SEHNR and CDR2 is FQNEAQ (reference sequence). The V gene lost 5 bases and the J gene lost 0 bases, with 16 bases spanning the gap. CDR3 size: 16 residues. The CDR3 region is CASSPYFWTANYGYTF. The CDR3 DNA sequence: TGTGCCAGCAGCCCCTACTTTTGGACAGCTAACTATGGCTACACCTTC.

The sample holds a few counts of this clone. V is TRBV11-3 and J is TRBJ2-2; the D is unclear. Germline V gene sequence: CDR1 SGHNT, CDR2 YENEEA. V lost 4 bases and J lost 9, with 12 bases in between. The CDR3 loop spans 13 amino acids. Written as DNA, the CDR3 is TGTGCCAGCAGCTCAGGCTGGCAGAGGGAGCTGTTTTTT. It specifies CASSSGWQRELFF.

Only one count was recorded for this clone. The rearrangement joins TRBV7-2 to TRBJ1-2; D remains ambiguous. The CDR3 has 13 residues. V dropped 5 bases and J dropped 6 bases, with 13 bases sitting between them. Germline V lookup: CDR1 SGHTA, CDR2 FQGNSA. The CDR3 DNA follows: TGTGCCAGCAGCCTATTAATAGGTAATGGCTACACCTTC. Translation gives CASSLLIGNGYTF.

The rearrangement links TRBV5-4 to TRBJ2-5; D is tentatively TRBD1 or TRBD2 (5 bases each). There are 14 residues in the CDR3. Trimming removed 4 bases at V and 5 bases at J, with 15 bases between. The germline V gene encodes CDR1 SGHNT and CDR2 YYREEE (reference sequence). DNA for the CDR3: TGTGCCAGCAGCAGCCCGGGACGTGAGGAGACCCAGTACTTC. Translated, it gives CASSSPGREETQYF. Supplemented by reference TRBV5-4 and TRBJ2-5, the full variable domain reads ETGVTQSPTHLIKTRGQQVTLRCSSQSGHNTVSWYQQALGQGPQFIFQYYREEENGRGNFPPRFSGLQFPNYSSELNVNALELDDSALYLCASSSPGREETQYFGPGTRLLVL.

This chain joins TRBV18 and TRBJ2-7; TRBD1 might be the D (5 bases). Germline V gene sequence: CDR1 KGHSH, CDR2 LQKENI. Trimming shortened V by 5 bases and J by 7 bases, and 15 bases separated the two germline ends. The CDR3 is made up of 13 amino acids. For the CDR3, the DNA is TGTGCCAGCTCAGGGGCGACCCTCGGGGAGCAGTACGTC. It encodes CASSGATLGEQYV.

The chain is built from TRBV7-8 and TRBJ2-7; possible D gene TRBD1, 6 bases. CDR3 length: 15 amino acids. Per the germline V gene, CDR1 is SGHVS and CDR2 is FQNEAQ. V was clipped by 5 bases and J by 3 bases, with 17 bases between them. The CDR3 region has the DNA TGTGCCAGCAGCCCCCTGTTCCTAGGGGGCTACGAGCAGTACTTC. It encodes CASSPLFLGGYEQYF. Filled out from reference TRBV7-8 and TRBJ2-7, the complete variable domain reads GAGVSQSPRYKVAKRGQDVALRCDPISGHVSLFWYQQALGQGPEFLTYFQNEAQLDKSGLPSDRFFAERPEGSVSTLKIQRTQQEDSAVYLCASSPLFLGGYEQYFGPGTRLTVT.

The J gene is TRBJ1-2, the V gene TRBV4-3; 9 bases fit TRBD1. V lost 4 bases and J lost 4; bases outside the gene matches: 7. There are 15 residues in the CDR3. Germline CDR1 reads LGHNA; CDR2 reads YSLEER. The CDR3 DNA reads as TGCGCCAGCAGCCCGGGACAGGGTGTTACCTATGGCTACACCTTC. Translating it yields CASSPGQGVTYGYTF.

The genes are TRBV25-1 and TRBJ1-4; D unresolved. Per the germline V gene, CDR1 is MGHDK and CDR2 is SYGVNS. Trimming removed 2 bases at V and 8 bases at J, with 9 bases between. This CDR3 comprises 13 residues. The DNA for the CDR3 is TGTGCCAGCAGTGAAACCCGCCCCGAAAAACTGTTTTTT. It is translated as CASSETRPEKLFF.

V gene TRBV5-6 combines with J gene TRBJ1-4, with D unresolved. CDR3 length equals 14 residues. The germline CDR1 and CDR2 sequences are SGHDT and YYEEEE. The V and J ends lost 3 bases and 0 bases respectively, with 6 bases between them. CDR3 DNA sequence: TGTGCCAGCAGCTCCAGAGCAACTAATGAAAAACTGTTTTTT. Translating it yields CASSSRATNEKLFF.

The gene calls are TRBV18 and TRBJ1-2; D ambiguous. V was trimmed by 8 bases and J by 6 bases, leaving 13 bases between them. Germline V CDR1 and CDR2: KGHSH, LQKENI. The CDR3 runs to 12 residues. CDR3 DNA: TGTGCCAGCACTATTCAGGAAGATGGCTACACCTTC. Its protein is CASTIQEDGYTF.